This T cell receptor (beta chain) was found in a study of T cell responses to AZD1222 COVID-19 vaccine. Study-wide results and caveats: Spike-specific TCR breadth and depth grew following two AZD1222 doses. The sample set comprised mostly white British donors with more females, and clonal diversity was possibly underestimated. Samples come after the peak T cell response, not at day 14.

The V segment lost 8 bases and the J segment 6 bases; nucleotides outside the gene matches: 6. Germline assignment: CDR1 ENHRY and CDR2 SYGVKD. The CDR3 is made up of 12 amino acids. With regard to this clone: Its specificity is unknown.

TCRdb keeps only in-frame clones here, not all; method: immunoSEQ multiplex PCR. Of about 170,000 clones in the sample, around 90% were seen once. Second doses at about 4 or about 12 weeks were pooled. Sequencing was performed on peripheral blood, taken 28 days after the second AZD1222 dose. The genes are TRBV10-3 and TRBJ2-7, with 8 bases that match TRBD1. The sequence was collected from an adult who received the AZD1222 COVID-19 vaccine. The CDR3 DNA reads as TGTGCCATCCGGGACAGGCTGTCCGAGCAGTACTTC. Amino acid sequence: CAIRDRLSEQYF.